This record looks at one T cell receptor (beta chain) sequence and its context. Antigen unknown. The ends were cut back, 6 bases at V and 0 bases at J, with 11 bases in the middle. The V gene's germline CDR1 is SNHLY and CDR2 FYNNEI. The CDR3 contains 15 residues. The table came from immunoSEQ multiplex PCR; TCRdb's copy has only in-frame clones and leaves some out. The table has around 83,000 clones, roughly 90% seen once. This sample was taken from a study of OX40 agonist ivuxolimab in advanced cancers. Findings and caveats of the study: Expanded clones tended on average to be more numerous among CD8+ T cells than CD4+. The CD4+ and CD8+ T cells in the blood had expanded clonally by week 6 at 0.1 to 3.0 mg/kg.

Any history of autoimmune disease or systemic immunosuppression disqualified patients. The sequence derives from an adult with an advanced solid tumor such as melanoma, head and neck, liver or kidney cancer. The chain is built from TRBV2 and TRBJ1-4; D remains ambiguous. The sequenced sample was CD4+ or CD8+ T cells sorted from blood, obtained in a trial of the OX40 agonist ivuxolimab. The DNA of the CDR3 is TGTGCCAGCAGGAAGGACCTTGCAACTAATGAAAAACTGTTTTTT. Protein: CASRKDLATNEKLFF.